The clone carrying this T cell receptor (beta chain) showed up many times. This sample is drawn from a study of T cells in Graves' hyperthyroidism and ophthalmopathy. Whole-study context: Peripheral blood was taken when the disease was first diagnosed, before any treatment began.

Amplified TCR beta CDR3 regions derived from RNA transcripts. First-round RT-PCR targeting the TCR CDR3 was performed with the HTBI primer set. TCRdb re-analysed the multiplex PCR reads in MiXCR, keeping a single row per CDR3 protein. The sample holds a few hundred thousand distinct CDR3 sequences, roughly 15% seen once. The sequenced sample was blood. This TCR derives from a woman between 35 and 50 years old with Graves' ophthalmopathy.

The CDR3: CASSLYGRGNTEAFF. In DNA, the CDR3 is TGTGCCAGCAGTTTATACGGGCGGGGGAACACTGAAGCTTTCTTT. The rearrangement joins TRBV28 to TRBJ1-1; D not certain. V lost 1 base and J 1 base, leaving 10 bases between the germline ends. Germline V gives CDR1 MDHEN, CDR2 SYDVKM. The CDR3 is 15 residues long. The whole variable domain, remainder taken from reference TRBV28 and TRBJ1-1, is DVKVTQSSRYLVKRTGEKVFLECVQDMDHENMFWYRQDPGLGLRLIYFSYDVKMKEKGDIPEGYSVSREKKERFSLILESASTNQTSMYLCASSLYGRGNTEAFFGQGTRLTVV.